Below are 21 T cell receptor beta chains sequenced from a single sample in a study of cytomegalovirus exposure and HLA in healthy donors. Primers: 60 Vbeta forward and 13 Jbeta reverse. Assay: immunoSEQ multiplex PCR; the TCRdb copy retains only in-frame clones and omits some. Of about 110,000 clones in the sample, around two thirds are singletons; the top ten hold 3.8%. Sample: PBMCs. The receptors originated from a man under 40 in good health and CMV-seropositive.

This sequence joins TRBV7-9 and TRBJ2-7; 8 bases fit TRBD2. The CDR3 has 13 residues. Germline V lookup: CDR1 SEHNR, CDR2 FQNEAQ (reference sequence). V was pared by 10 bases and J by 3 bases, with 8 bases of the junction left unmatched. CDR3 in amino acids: CATLHREGYEQYF. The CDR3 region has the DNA TGTGCCACCCTGCACCGGGAGGGCTACGAGCAGTACTTC.

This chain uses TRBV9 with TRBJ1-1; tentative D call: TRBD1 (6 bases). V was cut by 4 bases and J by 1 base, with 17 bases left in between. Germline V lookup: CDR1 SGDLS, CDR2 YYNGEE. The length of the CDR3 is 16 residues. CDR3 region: CASSPTGILRNTEAFF. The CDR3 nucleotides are TGTGCCAGCAGCCCGACAGGTATTCTCCGGAACACTGAAGCTTTCTTT.

The CDR3 loop reads CASSFRQNTEAFF. CDR3 nucleotides: TGTGCCAGCAGTTTTCGACAGAACACTGAAGCTTTCTTT. The J gene is TRBJ1-1, the V gene TRBV6-5; D gene ambiguous. CDR1 is MNHEY and CDR2 is SVGAGI in the germline V gene. The CDR3 is made up of 13 amino acids. Trimming cost V 4 bases and J 1 base, with 7 bases left between them.

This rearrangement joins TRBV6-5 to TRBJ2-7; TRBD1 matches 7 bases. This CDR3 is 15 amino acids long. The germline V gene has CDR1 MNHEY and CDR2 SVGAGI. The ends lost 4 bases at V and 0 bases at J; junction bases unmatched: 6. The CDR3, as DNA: TGTGCCAGCAGTTCCGAGACAGGGTCCTCCTACGAGCAGTACTTC. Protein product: CASSSETGSSYEQYF.

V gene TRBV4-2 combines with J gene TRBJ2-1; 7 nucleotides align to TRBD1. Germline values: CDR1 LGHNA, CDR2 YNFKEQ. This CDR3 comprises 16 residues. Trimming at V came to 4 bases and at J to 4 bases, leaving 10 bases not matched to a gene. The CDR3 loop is CASSLSEGALYNEQFF. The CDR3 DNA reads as TGTGCCAGCAGCCTCAGTGAGGGGGCTCTTTACAATGAGCAGTTCTTC.

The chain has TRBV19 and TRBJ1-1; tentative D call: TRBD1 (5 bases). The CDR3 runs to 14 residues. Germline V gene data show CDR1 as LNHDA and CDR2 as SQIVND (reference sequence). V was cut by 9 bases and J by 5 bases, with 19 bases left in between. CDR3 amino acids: CASRDLGGGTEAFF. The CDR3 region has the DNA TGTGCCAGCCGCGATCTGGGGGGGGGAACTGAAGCTTTCTTT.

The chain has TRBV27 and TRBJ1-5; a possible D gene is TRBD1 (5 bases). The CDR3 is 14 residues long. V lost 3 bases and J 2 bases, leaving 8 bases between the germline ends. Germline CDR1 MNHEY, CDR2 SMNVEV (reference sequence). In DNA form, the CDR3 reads TGTGCCAGCAGTTTGGGGCTTGGCAATCAGCCCCAGCATTTT. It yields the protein CASSLGLGNQPQHF.

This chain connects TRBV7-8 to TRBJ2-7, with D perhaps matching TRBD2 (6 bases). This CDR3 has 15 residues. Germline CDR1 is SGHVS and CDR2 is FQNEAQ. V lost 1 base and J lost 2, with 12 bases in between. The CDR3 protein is CASSLGTGGTYEQYF. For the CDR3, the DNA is TGTGCCAGCAGCTTAGGTACAGGAGGGACCTACGAGCAGTACTTC. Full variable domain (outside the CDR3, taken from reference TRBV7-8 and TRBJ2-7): GAGVSQSPRYKVAKRGQDVALRCDPISGHVSLFWYQQALGQGPEFLTYFQNEAQLDKSGLPSDRFFAERPEGSVSTLKIQRTQQEDSAVYLCASSLGTGGTYEQYFGPGTRLTVT.

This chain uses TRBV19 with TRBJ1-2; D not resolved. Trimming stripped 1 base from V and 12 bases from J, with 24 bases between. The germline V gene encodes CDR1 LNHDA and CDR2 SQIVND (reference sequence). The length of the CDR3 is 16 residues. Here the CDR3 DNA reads TGTGCCAGTAGTATAGGCGGTCCCGGACTGACGGCCGCCGACACCTTC. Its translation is CASSIGGPGLTAADTF.

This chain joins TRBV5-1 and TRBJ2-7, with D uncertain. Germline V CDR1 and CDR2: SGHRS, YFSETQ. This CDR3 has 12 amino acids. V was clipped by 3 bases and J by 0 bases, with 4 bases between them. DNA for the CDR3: TGCGCCAGCAGCTCGGGCTCCTACGAGCAGTACTTC. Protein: CASSSGSYEQYF.

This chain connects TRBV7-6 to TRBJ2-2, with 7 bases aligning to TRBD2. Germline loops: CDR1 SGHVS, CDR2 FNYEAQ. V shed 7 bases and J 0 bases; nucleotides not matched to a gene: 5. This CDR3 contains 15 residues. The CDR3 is CASTREVANTGELFF. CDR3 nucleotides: TGTGCCAGCACCCGGGAGGTAGCGAACACCGGGGAGCTGTTTTTT.

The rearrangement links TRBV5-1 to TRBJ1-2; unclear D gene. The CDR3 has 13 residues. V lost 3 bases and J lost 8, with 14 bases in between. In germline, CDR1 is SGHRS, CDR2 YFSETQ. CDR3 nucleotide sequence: TGCGCCAGCAGCTCGGGTCGTGCTGGGGGCTACACCTTC. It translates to CASSSGRAGGYTF.

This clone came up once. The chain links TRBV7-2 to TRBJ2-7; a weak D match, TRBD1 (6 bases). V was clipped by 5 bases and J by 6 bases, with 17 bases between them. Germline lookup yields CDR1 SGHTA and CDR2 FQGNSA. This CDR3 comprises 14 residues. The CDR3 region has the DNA TGTGCCAGCAGCCCCGGGTTAAGCAGGGGCGAGCAGTACTTC. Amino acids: CASSPGLSRGEQYF.

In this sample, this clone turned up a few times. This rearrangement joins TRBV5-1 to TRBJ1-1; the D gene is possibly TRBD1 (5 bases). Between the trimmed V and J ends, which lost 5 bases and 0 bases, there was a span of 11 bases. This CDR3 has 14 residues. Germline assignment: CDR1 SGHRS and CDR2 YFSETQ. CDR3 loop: CASRWTHLNTEAFF. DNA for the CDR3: TGCGCCAGCAGGTGGACACACTTGAACACTGAAGCTTTCTTT.

As DNA, the CDR3 is TGTGCCACCCGATCGGGGTTATCGACCACTGAAGCTTTCTTT. Its translation is CATRSGLSTTEAFF. The chain joins TRBV7-9 to TRBJ1-1; D remains ambiguous. The V end was cut by 10 bases, the J end by 4 bases, with 19 bases between. This CDR3 region has 14 residues. Germline V CDR1 and CDR2: SEHNR, FQNEAQ (reference sequence).

DNA for the CDR3: TGCGCCAGCAGCCAAGTTGGGACTGAAGGGGAGACCCAGTACTTC. It codes for CASSQVGTEGETQYF. The genes are TRBV4-1 and TRBJ2-5, with D possibly TRBD2 on 6 matching bases. The germline V gene encodes CDR1 MGHRA and CDR2 YSYEKL. The V and J ends lost 1 base and 5 bases respectively, with 14 bases between them. This CDR3 spans 15 amino acids.

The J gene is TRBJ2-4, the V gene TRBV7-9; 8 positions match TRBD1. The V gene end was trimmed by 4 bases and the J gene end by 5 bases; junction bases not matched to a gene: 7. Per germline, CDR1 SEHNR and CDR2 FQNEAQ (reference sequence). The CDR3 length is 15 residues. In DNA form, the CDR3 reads TGTGCCAGCAGCTCGCCTTCAGGGGGCCAAAACATTCAGTACTTC. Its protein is CASSSPSGGQNIQYF.

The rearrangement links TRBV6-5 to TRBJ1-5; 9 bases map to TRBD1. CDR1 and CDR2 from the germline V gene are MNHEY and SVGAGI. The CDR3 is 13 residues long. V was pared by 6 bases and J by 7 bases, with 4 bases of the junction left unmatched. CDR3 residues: CASSPGQGQPQHF. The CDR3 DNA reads TGTGCCAGCAGCCCGGGACAGGGACAGCCCCAGCATTTT.

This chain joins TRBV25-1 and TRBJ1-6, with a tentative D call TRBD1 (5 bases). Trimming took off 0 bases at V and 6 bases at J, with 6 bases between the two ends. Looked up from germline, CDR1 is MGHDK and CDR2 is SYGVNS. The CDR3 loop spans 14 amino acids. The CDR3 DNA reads TGTGCCAGCAGTGAATACAGGGTTAATTCACCCCTCCACTTT. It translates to CASSEYRVNSPLHF.

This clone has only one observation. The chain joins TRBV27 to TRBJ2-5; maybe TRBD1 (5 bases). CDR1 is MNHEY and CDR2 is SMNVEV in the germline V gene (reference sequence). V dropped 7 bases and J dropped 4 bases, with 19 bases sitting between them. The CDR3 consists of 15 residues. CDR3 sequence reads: CASKMPPKGPETQYF. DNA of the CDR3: TGTGCCAGCAAGATGCCCCCCAAGGGGCCAGAGACCCAGTACTTC.

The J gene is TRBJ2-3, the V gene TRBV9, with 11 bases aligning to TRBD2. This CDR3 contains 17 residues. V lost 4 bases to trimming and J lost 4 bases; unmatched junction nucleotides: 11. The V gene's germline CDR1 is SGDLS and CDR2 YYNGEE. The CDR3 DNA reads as TGTGCCAGCAGCCCGTCTCCCACTAGCGGGGGTCCAGATACGCAGTATTTT. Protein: CASSPSPTSGGPDTQYF.